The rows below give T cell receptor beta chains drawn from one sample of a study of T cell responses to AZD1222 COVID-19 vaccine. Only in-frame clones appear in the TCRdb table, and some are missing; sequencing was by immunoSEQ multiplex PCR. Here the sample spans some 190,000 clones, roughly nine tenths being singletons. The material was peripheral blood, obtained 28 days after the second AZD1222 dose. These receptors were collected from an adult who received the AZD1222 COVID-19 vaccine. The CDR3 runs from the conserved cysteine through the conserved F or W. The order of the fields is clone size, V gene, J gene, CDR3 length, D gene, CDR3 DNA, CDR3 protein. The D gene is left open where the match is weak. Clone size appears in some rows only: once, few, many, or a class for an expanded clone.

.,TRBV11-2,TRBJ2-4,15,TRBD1,TGTGCCAGCAGCTTAGCAGGGGGCCGGGGAAACATTCAGTACTTC,CASSLAGGRGNIQYF
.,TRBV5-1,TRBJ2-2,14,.,TGCGCCAGCAGCTCGTCCCTAGCAAACGGGGAGCTGTTTTTT,CASSSSLANGELFF
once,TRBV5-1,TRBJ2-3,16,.,TGCGCCAGCAGCTTGGATACGGGCCTACCCACAGATACGCAGTATTTT,CASSLDTGLPTDTQYF
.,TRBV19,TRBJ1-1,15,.,TGTGCCAGTAGTATTAGAGGGCCAGGGAACACTGAAGCTTTCTTT,CASSIRGPGNTEAFF
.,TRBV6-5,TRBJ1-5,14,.,TGTGCCAGCAGTTTTCGACGGTACAATCAGCCCCAGCATTTT,CASSFRRYNQPQHF
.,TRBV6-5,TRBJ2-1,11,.,TGTGCCAGCAGTCCACGGGACTCGCGGTTCTTC,CASSPRDSRFF
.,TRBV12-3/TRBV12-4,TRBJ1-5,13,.,TGTGCCAGCAGTTTGGGTCTATCCCAGCCCCAGCATTTT,CASSLGLSQPQHF
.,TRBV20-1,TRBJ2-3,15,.,TGCAGTGCTAGTCTCCGAGGCAGGGGACCAGATACGCAGTATTTT,CSASLRGRGPDTQYF
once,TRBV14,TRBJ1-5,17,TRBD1,TGTGCCAGCAGCCAAGCTACCAGGACAGGGGGCGATCGGCCCCAGCATTTT,CASSQATRTGGDRPQHF
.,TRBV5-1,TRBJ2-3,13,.,TGCGCCAGCAGCTCTTGGGTGGGGGATACGCAGTATTTT,CASSSWVGDTQYF
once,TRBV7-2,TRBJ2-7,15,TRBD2,TGTGCCAGCAGCTTAGCAGCTAGCGGGGGGATCGAGCAGTACTTC,CASSLAASGGIEQYF
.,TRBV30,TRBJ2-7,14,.,TGTGCCTGGGAGAGCGGGTTTACGGCTAGAGAGCAGTACTTC,CAWESGFTAREQYF
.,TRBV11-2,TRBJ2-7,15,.,TGTGCCAGCAGCTTATTCAGCGGTAGCTCCTACGAGCAGTACTTC,CASSLFSGSSYEQYF
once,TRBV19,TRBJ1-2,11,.,TGTGCCGCAGGAGACTTTAGCGGCTACACCTTC,CAAGDFSGYTF
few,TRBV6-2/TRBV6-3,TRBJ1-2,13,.,TGTGCCAGCAGCCGCGGACAGAACTATGGCTACACCTTC,CASSRGQNYGYTF
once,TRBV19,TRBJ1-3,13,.,TGTGCCAGTAGTCTCACGGTCGGAAACACCATATATTTT,CASSLTVGNTIYF
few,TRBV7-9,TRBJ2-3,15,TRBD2,TGTGCCAGCAGTCGGGTTAGCGGGAGTGGCGATACGCAGTATTTT,CASSRVSGSGDTQYF
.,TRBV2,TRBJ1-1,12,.,TGTGCCAGCAGCTCAGGGAGCACTGAAGCTTTCTTT,CASSSGSTEAFF
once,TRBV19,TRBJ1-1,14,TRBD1,TGTGCCAGTTCGACAGGGGTGGGAAACACTGAAGCTTTCTTT,CASSTGVGNTEAFF
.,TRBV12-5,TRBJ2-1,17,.,TGTGCTAGTGGTTTGGTTCGGACACAACCCTCCTACAATGAGCAGTTCTTC,CASGLVRTQPSYNEQFF
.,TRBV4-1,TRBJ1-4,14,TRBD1,TGCGCCAGCAGTCAGGGGGGCGCGGGTGAAAAACTGTTTTTT,CASSQGGAGEKLFF
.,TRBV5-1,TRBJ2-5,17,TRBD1,TGCGCCAGCAGTACGGGACAGGGTGAGGGGTACCAAGAGACCCAGTACTTC,CASSTGQGEGYQETQYF
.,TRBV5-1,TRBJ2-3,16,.,TGCGCCAGCAGCTTGGGGGCGGAGGGCCTGACAGATACGCAGTATTTT,CASSLGAEGLTDTQYF
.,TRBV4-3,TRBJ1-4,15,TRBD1,TGCGCCAGCAGCCAAGAGGACAGGGGGGAAGAAAAACTGTTTTTT,CASSQEDRGEEKLFF
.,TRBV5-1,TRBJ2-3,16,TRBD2,TGCGCCAGCAGCAGCAACCCTAGCGGGGGCACAGATACGCAGTATTTT,CASSSNPSGGTDTQYF
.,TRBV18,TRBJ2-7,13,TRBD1,TGTGCCAGCTCCAGGGACAGCACCTACGAGCAGTACTTC,CASSRDSTYEQYF
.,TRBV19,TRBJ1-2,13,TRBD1,TGTGCCAGTAGCCGACAGGGTACCTATGGCTACACCTTC,CASSRQGTYGYTF
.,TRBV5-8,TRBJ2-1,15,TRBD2,TGTGCCAGCAGGATCCGGGAGGGCCGGTACAATGAGCAGTTCTTC,CASRIREGRYNEQFF
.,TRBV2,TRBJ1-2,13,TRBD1,TGTGCCAGCAGCGGACAGGGCAGCTATGGCTACACCTTC,CASSGQGSYGYTF